A selection of T cell receptor beta chains follows, all from one sample in a study of T cells after yellow fever vaccination. TCRdb fed the 5' RACE reads into MiXCR, producing one record per CDR3 protein. The table has hundreds of thousands of distinct CDR3 sequences, roughly an eighth seen once. The sequences come from PBMCs, collected on the day of the yellow fever booster vaccination. The receptors were sampled from a man aged 25 to 40 who received the YFV17D yellow fever vaccine. Each CDR3 is given with its conserved first and last residue. D genes are given only for firm matches. Size is omitted from some rows. Given values are once, few, many or a class for expanded clones.

TRBV6-7,TRBJ2-7,17,TRBD2,few,TGTGCCAGCAGTTACTCAGAAACGACTAGCCCGAACCTCGAGCAGTACTTC,CASSYSETTSPNLEQYF
TRBV7-9,TRBJ2-3,16,TRBD2,-,TGTGCCAGCAGCTCGCGACTAGCGGGAATAGGAGATACGCAGTATTTT,CASSSRLAGIGDTQYF
TRBV30,TRBJ2-5,15,TRBD1,few,TGTGCCTGGGGCTCCGGGACAGCGTACCAAGAGACCCAGTACTTC,CAWGSGTAYQETQYF
TRBV12-3/TRBV12-4,TRBJ2-5,14,TRBD2,few,TGTGCCAGCAGTTTACCTAGCGGGAGAGAGACCCAGTACTTC,CASSLPSGRETQYF
TRBV5-1,TRBJ2-3,14,-,-,TGCGCCAGCAGCTTGGAACTAGTCACAGATACGCAGTATTTT,CASSLELVTDTQYF
TRBV20-1,TRBJ2-1,16,-,few,TGCAGTGCTAGAATGTCGGGGCTACACTCCTACAATGAGCAGTTCTTC,CSARMSGLHSYNEQFF
TRBV4-3,TRBJ2-3,14,-,-,TGCGCCAGCAGCCAAGATGCTCTAGCAGATACGCAGTATTTT,CASSQDALADTQYF
TRBV6-5,TRBJ1-2,14,TRBD1,-,TGTGCCAGCAGTTATCGACAGGGGTTATATGGCTACACCTTC,CASSYRQGLYGYTF
TRBV20-1,TRBJ1-5,14,-,-,TGCAGTGCTAGTTTGGGGGCTTCCAATCAGCCCCAGCATTTT,CSASLGASNQPQHF
TRBV29-1,TRBJ2-7,11,-,few,TGCAGCGTTGGGCTCTCCTACGAGCAGTACTTC,CSVGLSYEQYF
TRBV21-1,TRBJ1-5,18,-,-,TGTGCCAGCAGCAAATTAATTTGCGGGACAGGGAGTAATCAGCCCCAGCATTTT,CASSKLICGTGSNQPQHF
TRBV7-2,TRBJ2-4,15,TRBD1,-,TGTGCCAGCAGCTTAGCAGCGGACAGGGGGCGCGATCAGTACTTC,CASSLAADRGRDQYF
TRBV4-3,TRBJ2-2,15,-,few,TGCGCCAGCAGCCAAGATTTTACGTCCACCGGGGAGCTGTTTTTT,CASSQDFTSTGELFF
TRBV2,TRBJ2-1,13,-,-,TGTGCCAATCACAGGGGGACTAGCAATGAGCAGTTCTTC,CANHRGTSNEQFF
TRBV9,TRBJ2-5,15,TRBD2,-,TGTGCCAGCAGCGGTAGCGGGAGGGCCGAGGAGACCCAGTACTTC,CASSGSGRAEETQYF
TRBV5-1,TRBJ2-2,16,TRBD2,-,TGCGCCAGCAGCTTGGAAGGGACTAGCCCCTTTGAGGAGCTGTTTTTT,CASSLEGTSPFEELFF
TRBV5-1,TRBJ1-1,16,-,-,TGCGCCAGCAGCTTGACCCTGGACAATTTAAACACTGAAGCTTTCTTT,CASSLTLDNLNTEAFF
TRBV7-2,TRBJ1-1,13,TRBD1,few,TGTGCCAGCAGCTGGGACAGCAACACTGAAGCTTTCTTT,CASSWDSNTEAFF
TRBV20-1,TRBJ2-3,15,-,few,TGCAGTGCTAGGGTTATAGCGCCCCCCACAGATACGCAGTATTTT,CSARVIAPPTDTQYF
TRBV7-2,TRBJ2-7,13,-,-,TGTGCCAGCAGCTCCTACAGCTCCTACGAGCAGTACTTC,CASSSYSSYEQYF
TRBV4-3,TRBJ2-5,17,-,few,TGCGCCAGCAGCCAAGGTCGGGGGAGCGCGTACCAAGAGACCCAGTACTTC,CASSQGRGSAYQETQYF
TRBV13,TRBJ1-3,13,-,-,TGTGCCAGCAGTTTTTCCAGGGGAAACACCATATATTTT,CASSFSRGNTIYF
TRBV6-5,TRBJ2-7,15,-,-,TGTGCCAGCAGTTACGCGGGCAAGGGTGTCTACGAGCAGTACTTC,CASSYAGKGVYEQYF
TRBV6-5,TRBJ2-3,16,TRBD2,few,TGTGCCAGCAGTTACTCGACTAGCGGGAGGAAGGGTACGCAGTATTTT,CASSYSTSGRKGTQYF
TRBV19,TRBJ1-1,13,-,-,TGTGCCACCCTCCCTAGTCGGGGTACTGAAGCTTTCTTT,CATLPSRGTEAFF
TRBV4-3,TRBJ1-4,14,-,-,TGCGCCAGCAGCCAAGGGCAGGGGAAGGAAAAACTGTTTTTT,CASSQGQGKEKLFF
TRBV30,TRBJ2-5,12,-,-,TGTGCCAGGAGGGCTGATGGGGTGACCCAGTACTTC,CARRADGVTQYF
TRBV7-3,TRBJ1-1,15,-,-,TGTGCCAGCAGCTTAACGCTCAGGATGAACACTGAAGCTTTCTTT,CASSLTLRMNTEAFF
TRBV20-1,TRBJ2-3,14,-,-,TGCAGTGCATATGACAGTTCTAGCACAGATACGCAGTATTTT,CSAYDSSSTDTQYF
TRBV24-1,TRBJ2-5,16,-,-,TGTGCCACCAGTGATTCGCAGGACGTTAAGGGGGAGACCCAGTACTTC,CATSDSQDVKGETQYF
TRBV12-5,TRBJ2-3,11,-,-,TGTGCTAGTGGTTTAGGAGATACGCGGTATTTT,CASGLGDTRYF
TRBV12-3/TRBV12-4,TRBJ2-3,16,TRBD2,few,TGTGCCAGCAGTCGACGGACTAGCGGGAGGTTAGATACGCAGTATTTT,CASSRRTSGRLDTQYF
TRBV21-1,TRBJ2-5,14,-,-,TGTGCCAGCAGCAATACTAGCGAACAAGAGACCCAGTACTTC,CASSNTSEQETQYF
TRBV7-2,TRBJ2-3,17,TRBD2,many,TGTGCCAGCAGCCCCCGAGCGGGAGGGCCGAGCACAGATACGCAGTATTTT,CASSPRAGGPSTDTQYF
TRBV4-1,TRBJ2-1,15,TRBD2,-,TGCGCCAGCAGCCAAGGGGAGGGCTCCTACAATGAGCAGTTCTTC,CASSQGEGSYNEQFF
TRBV5-1,TRBJ2-1,15,-,-,TGCGCCAGCAGCTTGTTAGGTGGGAGTGAGGTTGAGCAGTTCTTC,CASSLLGGSEVEQFF
TRBV25-1,TRBJ2-1,16,TRBD2,few,TGTGCCAGCAGCCAACATATAAACGGGAGGGCTGTTGAGCAGTTCTTC,CASSQHINGRAVEQFF
TRBV10-3,TRBJ2-2,12,-,-,TGTGCCACCAGGGGGGGCACCGGGGAGCTGATTTTT,CATRGGTGELIF
TRBV27,TRBJ1-4,16,-,-,TGTGCCAGCAGTTTATCGACGCCAGCAACTAATGAAAAACTGTTTTTT,CASSLSTPATNEKLFF
TRBV5-1,TRBJ2-3,14,-,few,TGCGCCAGCAGCACGCGACAATATACAGATACGCAGTATTTT,CASSTRQYTDTQYF
TRBV9,TRBJ2-3,15,-,few,TGTGCCAGCAGCGTAGGGTGGGGGTCCACAGATACGCAGTATTTT,CASSVGWGSTDTQYF
TRBV7-2,TRBJ2-5,17,-,few,TGTGCCAGCAGAAAACCCCGGGGTCCCCACCAAGAAGAGACCCAGTACTTC,CASRKPRGPHQEETQYF
TRBV7-3,TRBJ2-3,13,-,-,TGTGCCAGCGCTAAGGGGCGCACAGATACGCAGTATTTT,CASAKGRTDTQYF
TRBV6-5,TRBJ2-7,15,TRBD2,-,TGTGCCAGCAGTTACTCCGCGGGAGTTCCCTACGAGCAGTACTTC,CASSYSAGVPYEQYF
TRBV3-1,TRBJ2-7,16,-,few,TGTGCCAGCAGCCAGGTTCGGCGCGGACCTAGCTACGAGCAGTACTTC,CASSQVRRGPSYEQYF
TRBV5-1,TRBJ2-6,17,-,few,TGCGCCAGCAGCCCCATGCCGATCGACTCTGGGGCCAACGTCCTGACTTTC,CASSPMPIDSGANVLTF
TRBV28,TRBJ2-7,12,-,-,TGTGCCAGCATCGACTCCCTGGGCGAGCAGTACTTC,CASIDSLGEQYF
TRBV7-2,TRBJ2-7,16,-,few,TGTGCCAGCAGCCCTGGATCTGGACTCGGAGGACTCGAGCAGTACTTC,CASSPGSGLGGLEQYF
TRBV20-1,TRBJ2-3,16,-,few,TGCAGTGCTAGAGGTGGCAGCGGAGGACCCACAGATACGCAGTATTTT,CSARGGSGGPTDTQYF
TRBV6-2/TRBV6-3,TRBJ2-7,14,TRBD2,-,TGTGCCAGCAGAAACCGAGCGGGAATCTACGAGCAGTACTTC,CASRNRAGIYEQYF
TRBV20-1,TRBJ2-3,16,TRBD2,-,TGCAGTGCTAGTCCTCCTCTAGCGGGAGGGGTAGATACGCAGTATTTT,CSASPPLAGGVDTQYF
TRBV30,TRBJ1-3,14,-,-,TGTGCCTGGCTTCGGGGACGGTCTGGAAACACCATATATTTT,CAWLRGRSGNTIYF